Presented here are 18 T cell receptor beta chains from one specimen sequenced in a study of blood T cells in healthy people across ages. It was with a sample-barcoded 5' primer and a J-beta primer mix that a second PCR of about 7 to 12 cycles was run. One entry per CDR3 protein results from TCRdb running MiXCR on the 5' RACE reads. Among about a million distinct CDR3 sequences listed, approximately 50% were seen once. The material sequenced was blood. These receptors all come from a woman in her sixties or seventies in good health.

The rearrangement links TRBV25-1 to TRBJ1-3; unclear D gene. The V end lost 3 bases, the J end lost 2 bases, and 8 bases lay between the germline ends. Germline V gene sequence: CDR1 MGHDK, CDR2 SYGVNS. The CDR3 spans 14 residues. Here the CDR3 reads CASSEPGTGNTIYF. CDR3 in DNA: TGTGCCAGCAGTGAGCCCGGTACTGGAAACACCATATATTTT.

The chain joins TRBV10-3 to TRBJ2-1; D not resolved. V was trimmed by 2 bases and J by 2 bases, leaving 4 bases between them. Germline CDR1 ENHRY, CDR2 SYGVKD. CDR3 length equals 13 residues. CDR3 in amino acids: CAISEEAYNEQFF. The DNA for the CDR3 is TGTGCCATCAGTGAGGAAGCCTACAATGAGCAGTTCTTC.

The chain is built from TRBV25-1 and TRBJ2-3, with D possibly TRBD1 on 6 matching bases. The CDR3 runs 16 residues. Between the trimmed V and J ends, which lost 1 base and 2 bases, there was a span of 13 bases. Looked up from germline, CDR1 is MGHDK and CDR2 is SYGVNS. The CDR3 bases are TGTGCCAGCAGTGAATCTTGGGGGCCACACACAGATACGCAGTATTTT. Residues: CASSESWGPHTDTQYF.

V is TRBV12-3 or TRBV12-4 and J is TRBJ2-3; the D call may be TRBD1 or TRBD2 (5 bases each). Between the trimmed V and J ends, which lost 3 bases and 6 bases, there was a span of 16 bases. The CDR3 covers 15 residues. CDR3 sequence (DNA): TGTGCCAGCAGTTTTGGGGCGAGGAGAGGGGATACGCAGTATTTT. Encoded protein: CASSFGARRGDTQYF.

V and J are TRBV5-1 and TRBJ1-4; a possible D gene is TRBD1 (6 bases). CDR3 size: 15 residues. The germline V gene has CDR1 SGHRS and CDR2 YFSETQ. Trimming removed 4 bases at V and 3 bases at J, with 13 bases between. In DNA, the CDR3 is TGCGCCAGCAGCCGAGCGCGGGGGCCTAATGAAAAACTGTTTTTT. Encoded protein: CASSRARGPNEKLFF.

This chain uses TRBV15 with TRBJ2-5; no reliable D call. V lost 0 bases and J lost 5, with 7 bases in between. Per germline, CDR1 LNHNV and CDR2 YYDKDF (reference sequence). The CDR3 length is 13 residues. For the CDR3, the DNA is TGTGCCACCAGCAGAGATCAGGTGGAGACCCAGTACTTC. Translation: CATSRDQVETQYF. The variable domain in full, with the rest retrieved from reference TRBV15 and TRBJ2-5, is DAMVIQNPRYQVTQFGKPVTLSCSQTLNHNVMYWYQQKSSQAPKLLFHYYDKDFNNEADTPDNFQSRRPNTSFCFLDIRSPGLGDTAMYLCATSRDQVETQYFGPGTRLLVL.

The V call is TRBV28, the J call TRBJ2-2; D may match TRBD1 or TRBD2 (5 bases each). Trimming pared 6 bases from V and 4 bases from J, leaving 9 bases between. This CDR3 region has 13 residues. CDR1 and CDR2 from the germline V gene are MDHEN and SYDVKM. The CDR3 sequence is CASRRGPTGELFF. Written as DNA, the CDR3 is TGTGCCAGCAGAAGGGGACCCACCGGGGAGCTGTTTTTT.

This clonotype was seen a single time. V and J are TRBV7-9 and TRBJ2-5, with a possible D match to TRBD2 (5 bases). Trimming took off 5 bases at V and 2 bases at J, with 12 bases between the two ends. The germline CDR1 and CDR2 sequences are SEHNR and FQNEAQ (reference sequence). CDR3 length equals 14 residues. CDR3 residues: CASSRAAKQETQYF. CDR3 sequence (DNA): TGTGCCAGCAGCCGAGCGGCGAAACAAGAGACCCAGTACTTC.

The table lists this clonotype with a few counts. The rearrangement joins TRBV29-1 to TRBJ2-7, with D perhaps matching TRBD2 (7 bases). V dropped 3 bases and J dropped 10 bases, with 16 bases sitting between them. This CDR3 spans 12 amino acids. Germline V CDR1 and CDR2: SQVTM, ANQGSEA. In DNA form, the CDR3 reads TGCAGCGTTGAGGGTCTCGCGGGGGCCCAGTACTTC. This gives the protein CSVEGLAGAQYF.

The chain carries TRBV28 and TRBJ1-4, with TRBD1 identical over 10 bases. V lost 5 bases to trimming and J lost 8 bases; unmatched junction nucleotides: 11. The V gene's germline CDR1 is MDHEN and CDR2 SYDVKM. CDR3 size: 16 residues. The CDR3 sequence is CASSTHRDRGSEKLFF. DNA of the CDR3: TGTGCCAGCAGTACACACCGGGACAGGGGTAGCGAAAAACTGTTTTTT.

This clonotype was seen more than once but under ten times. The chain joins TRBV4-1 to TRBJ2-1; D gene unclear. Germline V gene sequence: CDR1 MGHRA, CDR2 YSYEKL. The CDR3 is 16 residues long. Trimming shortened V by 1 base and J by 6 bases, and 16 bases separated the two germline ends. The CDR3, as DNA: TGCGCCAGCAGCCAAGTGGTAATCCACAGAGCCAATGAGCAGTTCTTC. Its translation is CASSQVVIHRANEQFF.

This clonotype was recorded a few times. J is TRBJ2-7 and V is TRBV4-1; TRBD2 matches at 10 bases. The CDR3 is made up of 15 amino acids. Trimming at V came to 2 bases and at J to 4 bases, leaving 5 bases not matched to a gene. The germline CDR1 and CDR2 sequences are MGHRA and YSYEKL. CDR3 sequence: CASSQYGTSVYEQYF. The CDR3 DNA reads TGCGCCAGCAGCCAATACGGGACTAGCGTTTACGAGCAGTACTTC.

The J gene is TRBJ2-3, the V gene TRBV7-6, with 9 bases lining up with TRBD1. Germline V gene data show CDR1 as SGHVS and CDR2 as FNYEAQ. CDR3 length: 16 residues. The trim removed 5 bases at V and 2 bases at J, leaving 8 bases unmatched. CDR3 loop: CASSRGTGINTDTQYF. The CDR3 DNA reads TGTGCCAGCAGCCGAGGGACAGGGATCAACACAGATACGCAGTATTTT.

This sequence joins TRBV4-3 and TRBJ2-1; TRBD2 matches at 8 bases. Trimming took 5 bases from V and 2 from J; bases not matched to a gene: 8. This CDR3 contains 16 residues. Germline values: CDR1 LGHNA, CDR2 YSLEER. CDR3 coding DNA: TGCGCCAGCAGCACCCAGCGGGAGATCGCCTACAATGAGCAGTTCTTC. Translation gives CASSTQREIAYNEQFF.

The chain has TRBV5-1 and TRBJ2-3; 7 positions agree with TRBD1. The germline V gene has CDR1 SGHRS and CDR2 YFSETQ. The CDR3 is 16 residues long. Trimming cost V 0 bases and J 0 bases; bases outside gene matches: 4. The CDR3: CASSLGWGQSTDTQYF. The CDR3 nucleotides read TGCGCCAGCAGCTTGGGATGGGGACAGAGCACAGATACGCAGTATTTT.

The chain combines TRBV7-2 with TRBJ1-2; 7 nucleotides match TRBD1. The CDR3 runs to 15 residues. Looked up from germline, CDR1 is SGHTA and CDR2 is FQGNSA. V was clipped by 5 bases and J by 4 bases; unmatched bases: 10. The CDR3 reads CASSPAGTVPYGYTF. The CDR3 nucleotides are TGTGCCAGCAGCCCAGCCGGGACAGTACCCTATGGCTACACCTTC. The whole variable domain, filled in from reference TRBV7-2 and TRBJ1-2, reads GAGVSQSPSNKVTEKGKDVELRCDPISGHTALYWYRQSLGQGLEFLIYFQGNSAPDKSGLPSDRFSAERTGGSVSTLTIQRTQQEDSAVYLCASSPAGTVPYGYTFGSGTRLTVV.

This clonotype was recorded only once. This chain uses TRBV7-2 with TRBJ2-3, with TRBD2 identical over 9 bases. The CDR3 is made up of 14 amino acids. With 7 bases clipped from V and 5 bases from J, the junction kept 7 bases outside the gene matches. Per the germline V gene, CDR1 is SGHTA and CDR2 is FQGNSA. Here the CDR3 DNA reads TGTGCCAGCAAGGTAGCGGGGGCGGGAGATACGCAGTATTTT. The encoded protein is CASKVAGAGDTQYF.

The gene calls are TRBV9 and TRBJ2-3; D remains ambiguous. Trimming left V 4 bases short and J 6 bases short, with 12 bases between. The CDR3 runs 13 residues. Germline loops: CDR1 SGDLS, CDR2 YYNGEE. This chain's CDR3 is CASSRTASDTQYF. CDR3 nucleotide sequence: TGTGCCAGCAGCCGTACGGCCTCGGATACGCAGTATTTT.